Reported below is one T cell receptor (beta chain). Antigen unknown. The CDR3 runs 17 residues. The germline V gene encodes CDR1 SGHTS and CDR2 YDEGEE. The trim removed 5 bases at V and 2 bases at J, leaving 12 bases unmatched. The data originate from a study of cytomegalovirus exposure and HLA in healthy donors. The study's findings and limits: Cytomegalovirus association was assigned to approximately 160 TCR beta chains. Sequencing depth roughly uniform across donors was assumed in presence/absence analyses.

Primers included in the PCR were 60 Vbeta and 13 Jbeta primers. Assay used: immunoSEQ multiplex PCR; TCRdb lists only in-frame clones, some missing. The sample lists some 150,000 clones; 65% to 90% were seen once. This chain joins TRBV5-8 and TRBJ2-3, with 9 nucleotides matching TRBD1. Sequencing was performed on PBMCs. The source of this sequence is a female donor in good health and CMV-seronegative. The chain's CDR3 is CASRPPTGGGSTDTQYF. In nucleotides, the CDR3 is TGTGCCAGCAGACCCCCCACAGGGGGCGGTTCCACAGATACGCAGTATTTT.